The rows below give T cell receptor beta chains drawn from one sample of a study of shared clonotypes between healthy human individuals. This table comes from immunoSEQ multiplex PCR, and its TCRdb copy is limited to in-frame clones, with some not included. The profile shows 800,000 to 1,200,000 clones, around 78% of them singletons. Material for sequencing was memory CD4+ T cells from PBMCs. The origin of the receptors is a young man in good health. Some clones in this sample may be carry-over from other donors' samples. Both conserved end residues are part of each CDR3. A D gene is named only where the DNA matches it firmly. Part of the rows lack a size; the others show once, few, many or a class for expanded clones.

>-|TRBJ1-1|-|TRBV28
TGTGCCAGCAGTTTGTACGGGGGCCGGCTGTACACTGAAGCTTTCTTT
CASSLYGGRLYTEAFF
>-|TRBJ1-2|-|TRBV6-1
TGTGCCAGCAGTGAAGCTTGGTCAGCGAACTATGGCTACACCTTC
CASSEAWSANYGYTF
>-|TRBJ2-1|-|TRBV6-4
TGTGCCAGCAGTGACTCGGCGGGGTCCTACAATGAGCAGTTCTTC
CASSDSAGSYNEQFF
>few|TRBJ1-2|-|TRBV29-1
TGCAGCGCCAAGACTCCGCCCGGGAACTATGGCTACACCTTC
CSAKTPPGNYGYTF
>-|TRBJ1-2|-|TRBV5-6
TGTGCCAGCAGCTTGACGGGGGCGCAGGGCTACACCTTC
CASSLTGAQGYTF
>few|TRBJ2-5|TRBD2|TRBV5-4
TGTGCCAGCAGCTCGACTAGCGGGAGTGGTGAGACCCAGTACTTC
CASSSTSGSGETQYF
>-|TRBJ1-5|-|TRBV7-9
TGTGCCAGCAGCTTAGGGGCAGGGACTAGTCAGCCCCAGCATTTT
CASSLGAGTSQPQHF
>-|TRBJ1-5|-|TRBV15
TGTGCCACCAGCAGAGGTCTTCAGCCCCAGCATTTT
CATSRGLQPQHF
>-|TRBJ2-7|-|TRBV7-9
TGTGCCAGCAGCTTAAAGGGGGGTCCCTACGAGCAGTACTTC
CASSLKGGPYEQYF
>-|TRBJ1-5|TRBD1|TRBV5-6
TGTGCCAGCAGTTCAGGGGGAAGCAATCAGCCCCAGCATTTT
CASSSGGSNQPQHF
>few|TRBJ1-1|-|TRBV28
TGTGCCAGCGGGGCAGGGATGAACACTGAAGCTTTCTTT
CASGAGMNTEAFF
>-|TRBJ2-7|-|TRBV7-3
TGTGCCAGCAGCTCCGCGCGAGGGTCGGCCTACGAGCAGTACTTC
CASSSARGSAYEQYF
>-|TRBJ2-7|TRBD2|TRBV5-4
TGTGCCAGCAGGCCGGGACTAGCGGGAGACGAGCAGTACTTC
CASRPGLAGDEQYF
>-|TRBJ2-2|TRBD1|TRBV5-1
TGCGCCAGCAGCTTGGGGACAGGCCCCACCGGGGAGCTGTTTTTT
CASSLGTGPTGELFF
>-|TRBJ1-1|-|TRBV5-4
TGTGCCAGCAGCAAGGGACGGGAGAACACTGAAGCTTTCTTT
CASSKGRENTEAFF
>-|TRBJ2-1|-|TRBV11-2
TGTGCCAGCAGCCCAGGGGCGGCTTCCTACAATGAGCAGTTCTTC
CASSPGAASYNEQFF
>-|TRBJ2-7|-|TRBV28
TGTGCCAGCAGTATTGGACGGGGAACCTACGAGCAGTACTTC
CASSIGRGTYEQYF
>-|TRBJ1-6|-|TRBV5-4
TGTGCCAGCAGCCCGGTACCTCCTGCAGGGTCCTATAATTCACCCCTCCACTTT
CASSPVPPAGSYNSPLHF
>-|TRBJ2-3|TRBD1|TRBV25-1
TGTGCCAGCAGTGAATTAGGACAGGGAAACACAGATACGCAGTATTTT
CASSELGQGNTDTQYF
>-|TRBJ1-1|TRBD1|TRBV6-6
TGTGCCAGCAGCTATAGGGGACAGGGGACTGAAGCTTTCTTT
CASSYRGQGTEAFF
>-|TRBJ2-2|TRBD1|TRBV5-1
TGCGCCAGCACGGGACAGTCCGCGAACACCGGGGAGCTGTTTTTT
CASTGQSANTGELFF
>-|TRBJ1-5|TRBD1|TRBV28
TGTGCCAGCAGTTATCTCAGGACAGGGGGCCGGAGCAATCAGCCCCAGCATTTT
CASSYLRTGGRSNQPQHF
>-|TRBJ2-7|-|TRBV29-1
TGCAGCGTGGCCAGGGAGGACGAGCAGTACTTC
CSVAREDEQYF
>-|TRBJ2-1|-|TRBV10-2
TGCGCCAGCACAGGGGTAGCCTACAATGAGCAGTTCTTC
CASTGVAYNEQFF
>many|TRBJ2-6|-|TRBV28
TGTGCCAGCAGTTTTAGGTTCCCGACTTCTGGGGCCAACGTCCTGACTTTC
CASSFRFPTSGANVLTF